These 26 T cell receptor beta chains came from one sample sequenced in a study of cytomegalovirus exposure and HLA in healthy donors. The PCR was carried out with 60 Vbeta primers and 13 Jbeta primers. Method: immunoSEQ multiplex PCR; TCRdb's copy keeps in-frame clones and lacks some. The sample shows 140,000 to 150,000 clones, less than 85% of them seen only once. The specimen was PBMCs. The receptors shown here come from a woman aged 55-70 years in good health and CMV-seropositive.

This chain uses TRBV7-8 with TRBJ2-5; 8 bases are shared with TRBD2. With 3 bases clipped from V and 5 bases from J, the junction kept 14 bases outside the gene matches. The germline gives CDR1 SGHVS, CDR2 FQNEAQ. This CDR3 has 17 residues. CDR3 sequence (DNA): TGTGCCAGCAGCTTCTTAAATCCCGGGAGGGCCGGGGAGACCCAGTACTTC. Its protein is CASSFLNPGRAGETQYF.

The CDR3 nucleotides are TGTGCCAGCAGTTACTCTAGGACAGGCTACTCCTACGAGCAGTACTTC. This codes for CASSYSRTGYSYEQYF. The V gene is TRBV6-6, the J gene TRBJ2-7; TRBD1 matches 7 bases. The CDR3 loop spans 16 amino acids. Germline trimming cut 0 bases from V and 0 bases from J; bases unmatched to any gene: 5. Germline values: CDR1 MNHNY, CDR2 SVGAGI (reference sequence).

This chain connects TRBV10-1 to TRBJ1-4; the D gene is possibly TRBD1 (6 bases). V lost 3 bases and J 0 bases, leaving 20 bases between the germline ends. Per the germline V gene, CDR1 is WNHNN and CDR2 is SYGVQD (reference sequence). The CDR3 runs to 19 residues. DNA of the CDR3: TGCGCCAGCAGTGATGGGGGGGGGCCCCGGGATGCAACTAATGAAAAACTGTTTTTT. Encoded protein: CASSDGGGPRDATNEKLFF.

The gene calls are TRBV7-9 and TRBJ2-2; TRBD1 might be the D (6 bases). CDR1 and CDR2 (germline): SEHNR, FQNEAQ (reference sequence). The CDR3 runs 13 residues. With 5 bases removed from V and 8 bases from J, the gap between germline ends came to 12 bases. The CDR3 loop reads CASSPQGTGELFF. The CDR3 DNA reads TGTGCCAGCAGCCCACAGGGAACAGGGGAGCTGTTTTTT.

The chain carries TRBV5-4 and TRBJ2-1, with D hard to call. The CDR3 runs 14 residues. In germline, CDR1 is SGHNT, CDR2 YYREEE (reference sequence). The V end was cut by 1 base, the J end by 1 base, with 6 bases between. In DNA, the CDR3 is TGTGCCAGCAGCTTGCCGGGTTCCTACAATGAGCAGTTCTTC. Amino acid sequence: CASSLPGSYNEQFF.

V usage is TRBV25-1 and J usage is TRBJ2-5, with 9 bases that match TRBD1. The germline CDR1 and CDR2 sequences are MGHDK and SYGVNS. CDR3 length equals 14 residues. V shed 6 bases, J shed 5 bases, and the junction held 7 bases outside the gene matches. The CDR3 is CASRRTGGPETQYF. The CDR3 DNA sequence: TGTGCCAGCAGAAGAACAGGGGGCCCGGAGACCCAGTACTTC.

This rearrangement joins TRBV15 to TRBJ1-2; D gene ambiguous. Trimming removed 5 bases from V and 4 bases from J, with 8 bases in between. Germline V lookup: CDR1 LNHNV, CDR2 YYDKDF (reference sequence). The CDR3 totals 12 residues. The CDR3 DNA follows: TGTGCCACCAGCTCTCCAGGCTATGGCTACACCTTC. This encodes CATSSPGYGYTF.

The V and J genes are TRBV9 and TRBJ1-2; 8 bases map to TRBD1. J gave up 6 bases and V 3 bases, and 4 bases lay outside the gene matches. The germline V gene encodes CDR1 SGDLS and CDR2 YYNGEE. The CDR3 is 13 amino acids. CDR3 loop: CASSADRVDGYTF. CDR3 bases: TGTGCCAGCAGCGCGGACAGGGTGGATGGCTACACCTTC.

There are a few counts of this clone. This chain links TRBV12-5 with TRBJ1-3, with 11 positions matching TRBD1. Germline CDR1 is LGHNT and CDR2 is FRNRAP. The CDR3 loop spans 16 amino acids. V dropped 7 bases and J dropped 3; count of bases not matched to a gene: 8. CDR3 loop: CASVPDRGLGGNTIYF. The CDR3 DNA sequence: TGTGCTAGTGTTCCGGACAGGGGGCTCGGTGGAAACACCATATATTTT.

In its sample, this clone was seen once. V and J are TRBV19 and TRBJ2-5, with a tentative D call TRBD2 (6 bases). CDR1 is LNHDA, CDR2 SQIVND, per germline (reference sequence). This CDR3 region has 15 residues. V was trimmed by 6 bases and J by 2 bases, leaving 16 bases between them. CDR3 in DNA: TGTGCCAGTAGCCCCGGGACTTACCGTCAAGAGACCCAGTACTTC. Translation gives CASSPGTYRQETQYF.

The chain links TRBV28 to TRBJ1-5; D may be TRBD1 (6 bases). The CDR3 is 15 residues long. Germline values: CDR1 MDHEN, CDR2 SYDVKM. V was pared by 2 bases and J by 2 bases, with 10 bases between. CDR3 protein: CASSLGGAGNQPQHF. CDR3 nucleotide sequence: TGTGCCAGCAGTTTAGGGGGGGCCGGCAATCAGCCCCAGCATTTT.

J is TRBJ1-4 and V is TRBV6-5; TRBD1 matches at 9 bases. V trimming: 5 bases; J trimming: 7 bases; junction bases outside the gene matches: 8. CDR1 is MNHEY, CDR2 SVGAGI, per germline. The CDR3 extends over 15 amino acids. CDR3 DNA sequence: TGTGCCAGCAGTGGCCGACAGGGGGTGGGTGAAAAACTGTTTTTT. It codes for CASSGRQGVGEKLFF.

The rearrangement links TRBV7-9 to TRBJ1-4, with a weak D call TRBD1 (6 bases). V was pared by 2 bases and J by 3 bases, with 10 bases between. CDR3 size: 15 residues. Looked up from germline, CDR1 is SEHNR and CDR2 is FQNEAQ (reference sequence). The CDR3 DNA follows: TGTGCCAGCAGCTTAATTTGGACAGCTAATGAAAAACTGTTTTTT. It yields the protein CASSLIWTANEKLFF.

The genes are TRBV19 and TRBJ1-1; D gene uncertain. Germline CDR1 reads LNHDA; CDR2 reads SQIVND (reference sequence). Trimming shortened V by 3 bases and J by 1 base, and 9 bases separated the two germline ends. CDR3 length: 14 residues. CDR3 loop: CASSISLGNTEAFF. The CDR3 nucleotides are TGTGCCAGTAGTATTAGCCTGGGGAACACTGAAGCTTTCTTT.

V usage is TRBV6-5 and J usage is TRBJ1-2, with D possibly being TRBD1 (5 bases). The CDR3 is 14 amino acids. V lost 5 bases, J lost 4 bases, and 14 bases lay in between. From germline, CDR1 is MNHEY and CDR2 SVGAGI. The CDR3 DNA reads as TGTGCCAGCAGTCCCCCAGGGTATGGCTATGGCTACACCTTC. Protein product: CASSPPGYGYGYTF.

The V call is TRBV9, the J call TRBJ2-2, with TRBD2 matching over 11 bases. Germline CDR1 reads SGDLS; CDR2 reads YYNGEE. Trimming took 3 bases from V and 6 from J; bases not matched to a gene: 4. This CDR3 is 15 amino acids long. Here the CDR3 DNA reads TGTGCCAGCAGCGATAGCGGGAGGGGGGCCGGGGAGCTGTTTTTT. Protein product: CASSDSGRGAGELFF.

The chain uses TRBV6-5 and TRBJ1-2; 8 nucleotides align to TRBD1. V lost 4 bases to trimming and J lost 2 bases; unmatched junction nucleotides: 6. The CDR3 is made up of 15 amino acids. Germline assignment: CDR1 MNHEY and CDR2 SVGAGI. The CDR3 DNA follows: TGTGCCAGCAGTTCCTTGACAGGGGCCAACTATGGCTACACCTTC. It specifies CASSSLTGANYGYTF.

V gene TRBV4-1 combines with J gene TRBJ2-1, with D tentatively TRBD2 (6 bases). The germline gives CDR1 MGHRA, CDR2 YSYEKL. Trimming stripped 4 bases from V and 10 bases from J, with 20 bases between. There are 15 residues in the CDR3. The CDR3 nucleotides read TGCGCCAGCAGCCCTTCGGCGGGGCCTCCGGGGGAGCAGTTCTTC. Translation gives CASSPSAGPPGEQFF.

V usage is TRBV5-1 and J usage is TRBJ1-2; D might be TRBD1 (6 bases). V gave up 0 bases and J gave up 0 bases, with 6 bases separating them. From germline, CDR1 is SGHRS and CDR2 YFSETQ. The CDR3 runs to 14 residues. CDR3 DNA sequence: TGCGCCAGCAGCTTGGGGACAGCTAACTATGGCTACACCTTC. Its protein product is CASSLGTANYGYTF.

This clone was seen more than once but under ten times. V usage is TRBV28 and J usage is TRBJ2-7, with a weak D call TRBD2 (6 bases). The CDR3 length is 14 residues. Trimming pared 5 bases from V and 0 bases from J, leaving 11 bases between. Germline assignment: CDR1 MDHEN and CDR2 SYDVKM. CDR3 region: CASSRGAVSYEQYF. The CDR3 DNA is TGTGCCAGCAGTCGCGGGGCCGTCTCCTACGAGCAGTACTTC.

The rearrangement joins TRBV28 to TRBJ2-5; tentatively, D is TRBD1 (5 bases). The V and J ends lost 0 bases and 2 bases respectively, with 7 bases between them. CDR3 length: 14 amino acids. Germline assignment: CDR1 MDHEN and CDR2 SYDVKM. The CDR3 protein is CASSLWGPQETQYF. The CDR3 DNA reads TGTGCCAGCAGTTTATGGGGGCCTCAAGAGACCCAGTACTTC. Combining the CDR3 with reference TRBV28 and TRBJ2-5 gives the whole variable domain DVKVTQSSRYLVKRTGEKVFLECVQDMDHENMFWYRQDPGLGLRLIYFSYDVKMKEKGDIPEGYSVSREKKERFSLILESASTNQTSMYLCASSLWGPQETQYFGPGTRLLVL.

V gene TRBV9 combines with J gene TRBJ2-7; 8 bases fit TRBD2. The CDR3 length is 15 residues. The ends lost 4 bases at V and 0 bases at J; junction bases unmatched: 6. From germline, CDR1 is SGDLS and CDR2 YYNGEE. The CDR3: CASSRGSGSSYEQYF. The CDR3 DNA reads TGTGCCAGCAGCCGAGGGAGCGGGAGCTCCTACGAGCAGTACTTC.

This rearrangement joins TRBV30 to TRBJ2-1; D uncertain. V lost 5 bases to trimming and J lost 0 bases, with 11 bases between them. CDR1 and CDR2 (germline): GTSNPN, SVGIG (reference sequence). This CDR3 region has 14 residues. In nucleotides, the CDR3 is TGTGCCTGGCGCGGCCGGAGCTCCTACAATGAGCAGTTCTTC. This gives the protein CAWRGRSSYNEQFF.

The chain uses TRBV6-5 and TRBJ2-1, with D perhaps matching TRBD2 (5 bases). Trimming cost V 5 bases and J 4 bases, with 9 bases left between them. Germline V gene lookup returns CDR1 MNHEY and CDR2 SVGAGI. The CDR3 has 13 residues. CDR3 sequence: CASSRGLYNEQFF. In DNA, the CDR3 is TGTGCCAGCAGTAGAGGACTTTACAATGAGCAGTTCTTC.

The genes are TRBV6-5 and TRBJ2-3; the D is unclear. This CDR3 is built from 13 residues. Deletions cut 6 bases from V and 0 bases from J, with 7 bases between. Per the germline V gene, CDR1 is MNHEY and CDR2 is SVGAGI. The CDR3 DNA reads as TGTGCCAGCAGGTACCTTAGCACAGATACGCAGTATTTT. This gives the protein CASRYLSTDTQYF.

The V gene is TRBV6-5, the J gene TRBJ1-2; no definite D call. The CDR3 is 13 residues long. The V end lost 5 bases, the J end lost 1 base, and 8 bases lay between the germline ends. Germline V gene lookup returns CDR1 MNHEY and CDR2 SVGAGI. Written as DNA, the CDR3 is TGTGCCAGCAGTAAAGGAGTTAACTATGGCTACACCTTC. This sequence encodes CASSKGVNYGYTF.